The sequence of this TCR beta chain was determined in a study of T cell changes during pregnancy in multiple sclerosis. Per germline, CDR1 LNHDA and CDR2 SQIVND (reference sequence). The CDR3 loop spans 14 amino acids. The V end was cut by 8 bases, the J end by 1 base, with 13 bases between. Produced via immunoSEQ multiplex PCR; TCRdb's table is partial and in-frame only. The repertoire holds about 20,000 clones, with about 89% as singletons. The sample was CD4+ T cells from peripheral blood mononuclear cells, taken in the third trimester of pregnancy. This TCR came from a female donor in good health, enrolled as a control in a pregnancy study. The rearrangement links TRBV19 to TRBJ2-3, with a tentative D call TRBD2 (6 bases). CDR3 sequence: CASQTGGGTDTQYF. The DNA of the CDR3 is TGTGCCAGTCAAACGGGCGGGGGCACAGATACGCAGTATTTT.